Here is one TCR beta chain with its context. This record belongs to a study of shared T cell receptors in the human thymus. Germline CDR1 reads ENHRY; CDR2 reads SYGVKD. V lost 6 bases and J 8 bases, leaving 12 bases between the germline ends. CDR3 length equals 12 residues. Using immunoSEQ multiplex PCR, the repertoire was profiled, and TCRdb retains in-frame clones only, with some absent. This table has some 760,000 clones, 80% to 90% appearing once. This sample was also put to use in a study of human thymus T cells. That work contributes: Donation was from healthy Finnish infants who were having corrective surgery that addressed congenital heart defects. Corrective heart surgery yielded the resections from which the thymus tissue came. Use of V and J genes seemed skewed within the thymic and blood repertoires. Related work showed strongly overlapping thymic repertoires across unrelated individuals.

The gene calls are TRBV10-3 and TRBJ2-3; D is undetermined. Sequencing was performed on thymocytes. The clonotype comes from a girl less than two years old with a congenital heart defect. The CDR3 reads CAIRLPAGTQYF. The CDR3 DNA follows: TGTGCCATCAGGTTACCAGCAGGTACGCAGTATTTT.